At least ten counts were recorded for the clone carrying this T cell receptor (beta chain). Its target is not known. MiXCR, applied by TCRdb to the RT-PCR reads, yields one record per CDR3 protein. The sample consists of 500,000 to 600,000 distinct CDR3 sequences, approximately 16% of them appearing once. These data belong to a study of response to subunit inactivated influenza vaccine. Study-wide points: After each seasonal influenza vaccination, few new T cells are recruited, the authors suggested.

There are 14 residues in the CDR3. With V trimmed by 4 bases and J by 6 bases, 8 bases remained unmatched. The germline V gene encodes CDR1 SGHRS and CDR2 YFSETQ. The chain combines TRBV5-1 with TRBJ1-2; TRBD1 aligns across 8 bases. The sequence derives from a man between 50 and 69 years old who received an inactivated influenza vaccine. The material sequenced was CD4+ T cells sorted from PBMCs, taken about 23 months after vaccination. The CDR3 here is CASSRNGQGHGYTF. The CDR3 nucleotides are TGCGCCAGCAGCCGAAACGGACAGGGTCATGGCTACACCTTC.